The rows below give T cell receptor beta chains drawn from one sample of a study of blood T cell repertoires in COVID-19. Some clones are missing from TCRdb's copy, which holds only in-frame ones; the method was immunoSEQ multiplex PCR. Here the sample spans approximately 140,000 clones, approximately 80% being singletons. Source material: peripheral blood. The receptors derive from a man in his 70s with acute or convalescent COVID-19. CDR3s include the opening cysteine and the closing phenylalanine or tryptophan. D genes are given only for firm matches. For some rows the clone size is stated as once, few or many, or as a class when expanded; others skip it.

TGTGCCAGCAGGCCAACAGATCGCTCCGACGAGCAGTACTTC | CASRPTDRSDEQYF | many | TRBJ2-7 | TRBV27 | -
TGCGCCAGCAGCTGGGGGACAAGGCAAGCCAACTATGGCTACACCTTC | CASSWGTRQANYGYTF | - | TRBJ1-2 | TRBV5-1 | -
TGTGCCAGCTCACCCTTATCGACAGGACTGAACACTGAAGCTTTCTTT | CASSPLSTGLNTEAFF | - | TRBJ1-1 | TRBV18 | -
TGTGCCAGCAGCCAAGATCCAGGGGAGATCGGTGAGACCCAGTACTTC | CASSQDPGEIGETQYF | few | TRBJ2-5 | TRBV3-1/TRBV3-2 | -
TGTGCCAGCAGCAGGGACAGGGGGTCTGGGGCCAACGTCCTGACTTTC | CASSRDRGSGANVLTF | - | TRBJ2-6 | TRBV5-4 | TRBD1
TGTGCCAGCTCACCGGACAGCTCCTACGAGCAGTACTTC | CASSPDSSYEQYF | - | TRBJ2-7 | TRBV18 | -
TGCGCCAGCAGTATAGCGGGAGGAAGCACCGGGGAGCTGTTTTTT | CASSIAGGSTGELFF | - | TRBJ2-2 | TRBV5-1 | TRBD2
TGTGCCAGCAGTCAAACGGCGGGGATTCTACGCGGCTACACCTTC | CASSQTAGILRGYTF | few | TRBJ1-2 | TRBV27 | -
TGTGCCAGCTCACCACCCTCAGGGGGCGACGGGGCCAACGTCCTGACTTTC | CASSPPSGGDGANVLTF | - | TRBJ2-6 | TRBV18 | TRBD1
TGTGCCAGTAGTCCGCCGGGATCCCCCTACGAGCAGTACTTC | CASSPPGSPYEQYF | - | TRBJ2-7 | TRBV19 | -
TGTGCCAGCAGCTCTACAGGGAGGGACACAGATACGCAGTATTTT | CASSSTGRDTDTQYF | - | TRBJ2-3 | TRBV28 | -
TGTGCCGTTGGGCAGGAGGCAACTAATGAAAAACTGTTTTTT | CAVGQEATNEKLFF | - | TRBJ1-4 | TRBV10-3 | -
TGCGCCAGCAGCTTGCCGGCGGGAGGGCCCTACAATGAGCAGTTCTTC | CASSLPAGGPYNEQFF | - | TRBJ2-1 | TRBV5-1 | TRBD2
TGTGCCAGCAGCCAAGGGGGGCTGGTTGAAAAACTGTTTTTT | CASSQGGLVEKLFF | - | TRBJ1-4 | TRBV14 | -
TGTGCCAGCAGCTTGGCCGCGGGTGGCTACACCTTC | CASSLAAGGYTF | - | TRBJ1-2 | TRBV5-4 | -
TGTGCCAGCAGCTTCATTGGGGGATACCAGGGGGCTGAAGCTTTCTTT | CASSFIGGYQGAEAFF | - | TRBJ1-1 | TRBV11-2 | TRBD1
TGTGCCAGCAGCCAACAAGAGACCCAGTACTTC | CASSQQETQYF | - | TRBJ2-5 | TRBV11-1 | -
TGTGCCACCAGCGGGAGCCCGCGCTACGAGCAGTACTTC | CATSGSPRYEQYF | - | TRBJ2-7 | TRBV15 | -
TGTGCCAGCAAGGGACAAGCGAACACCGGGGAGCTGTTTTTT | CASKGQANTGELFF | - | TRBJ2-2 | TRBV2 | -
TGCAGCGTGACCCCGGGGAGGAGTACGGGTGAGCAGTTCTTC | CSVTPGRSTGEQFF | - | TRBJ2-1 | TRBV29-1 | -
TGTGCCAGTAGTATGCCGTTGGACAGGGCTGGGGCCAACGTCCTGACTTTC | CASSMPLDRAGANVLTF | - | TRBJ2-6 | TRBV19 | TRBD1
TGTGCCAGCAGCGTAGCTACGACAGCAGGGGTAGAGACCCAGTACTTC | CASSVATTAGVETQYF | - | TRBJ2-5 | TRBV9 | -
TGCGCCAGCAGTCAAACAACGAACACTGAAGCTTTCTTT | CASSQTTNTEAFF | - | TRBJ1-1 | TRBV5-1 | -